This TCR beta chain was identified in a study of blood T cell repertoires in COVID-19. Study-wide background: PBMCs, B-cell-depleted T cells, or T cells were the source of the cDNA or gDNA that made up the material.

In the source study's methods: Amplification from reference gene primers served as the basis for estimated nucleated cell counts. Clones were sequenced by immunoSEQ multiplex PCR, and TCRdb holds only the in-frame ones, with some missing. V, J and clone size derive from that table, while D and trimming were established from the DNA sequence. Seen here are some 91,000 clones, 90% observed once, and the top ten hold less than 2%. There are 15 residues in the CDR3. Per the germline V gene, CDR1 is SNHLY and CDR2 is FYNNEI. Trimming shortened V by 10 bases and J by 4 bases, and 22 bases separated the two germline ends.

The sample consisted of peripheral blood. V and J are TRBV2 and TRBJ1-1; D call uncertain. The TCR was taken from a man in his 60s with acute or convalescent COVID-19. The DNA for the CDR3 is TGTGCCACAAAAGGTCCCTTGGAGGGAACCACTGAAGCTTTCTTT. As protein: CATKGPLEGTTEAFF.